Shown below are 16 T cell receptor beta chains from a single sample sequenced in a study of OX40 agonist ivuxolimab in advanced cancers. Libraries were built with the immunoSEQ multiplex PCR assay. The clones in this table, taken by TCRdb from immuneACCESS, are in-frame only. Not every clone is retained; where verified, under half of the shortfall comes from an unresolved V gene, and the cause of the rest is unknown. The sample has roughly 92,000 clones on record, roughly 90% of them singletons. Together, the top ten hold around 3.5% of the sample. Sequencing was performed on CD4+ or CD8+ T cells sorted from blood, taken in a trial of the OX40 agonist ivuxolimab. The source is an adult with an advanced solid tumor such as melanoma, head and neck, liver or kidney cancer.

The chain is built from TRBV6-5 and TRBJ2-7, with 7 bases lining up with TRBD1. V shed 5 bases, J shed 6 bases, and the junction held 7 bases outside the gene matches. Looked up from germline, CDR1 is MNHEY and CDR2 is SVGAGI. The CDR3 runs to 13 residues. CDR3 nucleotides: TGTGCCAGCAGTGGCGTGACAGGGTTCGAGCAGTACTTC. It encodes CASSGVTGFEQYF.

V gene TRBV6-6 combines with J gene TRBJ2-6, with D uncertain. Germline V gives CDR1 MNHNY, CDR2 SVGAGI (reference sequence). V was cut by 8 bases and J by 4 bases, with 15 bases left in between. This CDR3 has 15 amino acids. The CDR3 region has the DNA TGTGCCAGCTCTGCCATTTCGTCCGGGGCCAACGTCCTGACTTTC. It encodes CASSAISSGANVLTF.

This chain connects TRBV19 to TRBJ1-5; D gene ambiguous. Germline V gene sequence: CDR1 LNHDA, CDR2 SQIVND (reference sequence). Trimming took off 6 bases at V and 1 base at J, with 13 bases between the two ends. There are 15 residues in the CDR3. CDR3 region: CASRGIRGSNQPQHF. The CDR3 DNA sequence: TGTGCCAGTAGAGGGATACGGGGAAGCAATCAGCCCCAGCATTTT.

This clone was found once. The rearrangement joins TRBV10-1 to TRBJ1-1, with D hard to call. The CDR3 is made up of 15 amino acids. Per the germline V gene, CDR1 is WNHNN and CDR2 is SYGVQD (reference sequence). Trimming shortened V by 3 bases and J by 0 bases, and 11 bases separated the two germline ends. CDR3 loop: CASSDRGHLNTEAFF. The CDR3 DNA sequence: TGCGCCAGCAGTGACCGAGGCCATCTGAACACTGAAGCTTTCTTT.

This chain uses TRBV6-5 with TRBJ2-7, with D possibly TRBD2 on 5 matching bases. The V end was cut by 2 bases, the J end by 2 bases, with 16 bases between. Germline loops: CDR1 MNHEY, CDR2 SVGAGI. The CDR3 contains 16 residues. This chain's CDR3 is CASSYGLAGSTYEQYF. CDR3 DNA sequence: TGTGCCAGCAGTTACGGGCTAGCCGGTAGCACCTACGAGCAGTACTTC.

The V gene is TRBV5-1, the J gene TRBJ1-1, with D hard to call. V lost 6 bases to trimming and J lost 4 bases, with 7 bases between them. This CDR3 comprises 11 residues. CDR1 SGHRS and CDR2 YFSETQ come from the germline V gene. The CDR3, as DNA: TGCGCCAGCACCGAGGGCACTGAAGCTTTCTTT. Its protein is CASTEGTEAFF.

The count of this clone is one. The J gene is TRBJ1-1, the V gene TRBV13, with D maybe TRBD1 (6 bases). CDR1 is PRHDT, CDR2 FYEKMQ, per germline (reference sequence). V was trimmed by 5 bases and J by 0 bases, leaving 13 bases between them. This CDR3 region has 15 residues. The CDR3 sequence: CASSKTQGLNTEAFF. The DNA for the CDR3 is TGTGCCAGCAGCAAAACACAGGGTTTGAACACTGAAGCTTTCTTT.

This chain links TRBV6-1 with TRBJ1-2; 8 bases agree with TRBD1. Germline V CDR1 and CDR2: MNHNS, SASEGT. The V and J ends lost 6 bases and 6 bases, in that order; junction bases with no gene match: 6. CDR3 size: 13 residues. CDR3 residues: CASSSRRGHGYTF. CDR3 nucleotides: TGTGCCAGCAGCTCCCGCAGGGGGCATGGCTACACCTTC.

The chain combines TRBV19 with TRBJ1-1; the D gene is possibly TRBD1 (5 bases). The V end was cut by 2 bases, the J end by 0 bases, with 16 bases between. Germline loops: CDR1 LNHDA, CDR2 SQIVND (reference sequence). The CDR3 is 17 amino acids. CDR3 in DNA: TGTGCCAGTAGTATAAGGGGTGTCACGTCCATGAACACTGAAGCTTTCTTT. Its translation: CASSIRGVTSMNTEAFF.

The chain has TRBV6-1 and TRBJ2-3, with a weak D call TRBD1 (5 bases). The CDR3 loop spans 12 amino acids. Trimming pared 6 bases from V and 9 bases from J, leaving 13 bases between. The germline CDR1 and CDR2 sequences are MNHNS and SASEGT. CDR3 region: CASRDGAVTQYF. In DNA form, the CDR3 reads TGTGCCAGCAGGGATGGGGCCGTGACGCAGTATTTT.

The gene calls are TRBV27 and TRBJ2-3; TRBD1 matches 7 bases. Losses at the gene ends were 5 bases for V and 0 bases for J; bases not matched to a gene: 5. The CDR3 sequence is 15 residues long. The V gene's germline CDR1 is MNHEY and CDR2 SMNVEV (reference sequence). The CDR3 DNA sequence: TGTGCCAGCAGTCTTCGACAGGGAAGCACAGATACGCAGTATTTT. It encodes CASSLRQGSTDTQYF.

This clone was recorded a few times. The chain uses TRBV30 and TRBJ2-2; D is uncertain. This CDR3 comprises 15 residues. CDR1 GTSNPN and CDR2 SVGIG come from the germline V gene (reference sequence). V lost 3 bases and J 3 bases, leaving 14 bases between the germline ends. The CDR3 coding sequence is TGTGCCTGGAGGCCAACGGCAGATTACACCGGGGAGCTGTTTTTT. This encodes CAWRPTADYTGELFF. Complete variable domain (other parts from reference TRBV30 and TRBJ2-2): SQTIHQWPATLVQPVGSPLSLECTVEGTSNPNLYWYRQAAGRGLQLLFYSVGIGQISSEVPQNLSASRPQDRQFILSSKKLLLSDSGFYLCAWRPTADYTGELFFGEGSRLTVL.

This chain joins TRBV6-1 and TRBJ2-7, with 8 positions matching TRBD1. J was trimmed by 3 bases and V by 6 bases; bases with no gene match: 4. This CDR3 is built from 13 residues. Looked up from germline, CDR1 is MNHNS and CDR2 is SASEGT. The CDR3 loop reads CASRRTGHYEQYF. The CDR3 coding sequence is TGTGCCAGCAGGAGGACAGGGCACTACGAGCAGTACTTC.

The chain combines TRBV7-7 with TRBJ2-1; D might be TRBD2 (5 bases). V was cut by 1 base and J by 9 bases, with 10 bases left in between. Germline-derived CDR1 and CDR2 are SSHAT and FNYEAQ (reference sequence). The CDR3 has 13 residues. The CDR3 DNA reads TGTGCCAGCAGCTTAGGCATAGCGAGTGAGCAGTTCTTC. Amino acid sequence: CASSLGIASEQFF.

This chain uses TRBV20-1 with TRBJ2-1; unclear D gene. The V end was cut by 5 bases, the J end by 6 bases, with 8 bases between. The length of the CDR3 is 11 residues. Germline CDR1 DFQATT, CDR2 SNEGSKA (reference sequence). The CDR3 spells CSAHTGNEQFF. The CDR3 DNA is TGCAGTGCTCACACCGGCAATGAGCAGTTCTTC.

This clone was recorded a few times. Here the CDR3 reads CASSSGGSETQYF. Here the CDR3 DNA reads TGTGCCAGCAGCTCAGGGGGTTCGGAGACCCAGTACTTC. The chain uses TRBV5-6 and TRBJ2-5; the match to TRBD1 covers 7 bases. The CDR3 covers 13 residues. V was clipped by 3 bases and J by 5 bases; unmatched bases: 4. In germline, CDR1 is SGHDT, CDR2 YYEEEE.